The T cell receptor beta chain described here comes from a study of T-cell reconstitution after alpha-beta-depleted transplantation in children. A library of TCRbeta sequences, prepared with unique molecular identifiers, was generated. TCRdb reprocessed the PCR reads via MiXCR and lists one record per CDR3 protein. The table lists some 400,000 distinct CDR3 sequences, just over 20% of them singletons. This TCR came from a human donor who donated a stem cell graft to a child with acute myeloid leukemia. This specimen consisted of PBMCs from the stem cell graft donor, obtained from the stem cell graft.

The CDR3 sequence: CASSSQPAGSGETQYF. The CDR3 DNA is TGTGCCAGCAGCTCCCAACCCGCAGGGTCGGGAGAGACCCAGTACTTC. The chain recombines TRBV7-3 with TRBJ2-5; D possibly corresponds to TRBD1 (5 bases). CDR1 is SGHTA and CDR2 is FQGTGA in the germline V gene. Between the trimmed V and J ends, which lost 4 bases and 4 bases, there was a span of 19 bases. The CDR3 consists of 16 residues. The whole variable domain, remainder taken from reference TRBV7-3 and TRBJ2-5, is GAGVSQTPSNKVTEKGKYVELRCDPISGHTALYWYRQSLGQGPEFLIYFQGTGAADDSGLPNDRFFAVRPEGSVSTLKIQRTERGDSAVYLCASSSQPAGSGETQYFGPGTRLLVL.